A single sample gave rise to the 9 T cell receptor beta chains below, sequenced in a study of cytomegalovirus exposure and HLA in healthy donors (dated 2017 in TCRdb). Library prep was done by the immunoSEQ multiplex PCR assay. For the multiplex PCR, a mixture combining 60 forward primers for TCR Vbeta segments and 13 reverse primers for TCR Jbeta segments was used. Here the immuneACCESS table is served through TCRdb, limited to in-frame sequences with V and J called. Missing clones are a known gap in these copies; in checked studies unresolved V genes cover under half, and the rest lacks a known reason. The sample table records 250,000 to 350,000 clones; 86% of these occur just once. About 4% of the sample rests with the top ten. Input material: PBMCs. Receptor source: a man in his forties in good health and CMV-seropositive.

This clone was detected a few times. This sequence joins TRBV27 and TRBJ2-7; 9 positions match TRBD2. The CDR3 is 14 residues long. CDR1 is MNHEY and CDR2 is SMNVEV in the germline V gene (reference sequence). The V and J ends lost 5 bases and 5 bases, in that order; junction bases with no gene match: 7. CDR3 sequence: CASSPRTSVNEQYF. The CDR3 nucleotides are TGTGCCAGCAGTCCGAGGACTAGCGTGAACGAGCAGTACTTC.

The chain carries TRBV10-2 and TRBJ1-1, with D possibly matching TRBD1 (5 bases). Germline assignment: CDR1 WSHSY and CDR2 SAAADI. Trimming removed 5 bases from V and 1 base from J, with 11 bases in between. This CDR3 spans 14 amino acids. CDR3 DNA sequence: TGCGCCAGCAGTCCTAGACAGTCGAACACTGAAGCTTTCTTT. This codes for CASSPRQSNTEAFF.

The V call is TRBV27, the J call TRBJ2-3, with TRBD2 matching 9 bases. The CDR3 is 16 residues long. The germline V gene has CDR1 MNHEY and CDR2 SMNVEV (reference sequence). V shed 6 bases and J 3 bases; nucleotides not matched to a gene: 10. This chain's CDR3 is CASSQDSGRATDTQYF. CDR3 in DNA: TGTGCCAGCAGCCAAGATAGCGGGAGAGCGACAGATACGCAGTATTTT.

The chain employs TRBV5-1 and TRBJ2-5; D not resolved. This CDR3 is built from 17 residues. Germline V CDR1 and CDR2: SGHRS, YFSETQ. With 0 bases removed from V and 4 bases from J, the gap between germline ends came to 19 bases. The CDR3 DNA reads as TGCGCCAGCAGCTTGGCTCTAGGCAGTTCGCCGTTAGAGACCCAGTACTTC. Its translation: CASSLALGSSPLETQYF.

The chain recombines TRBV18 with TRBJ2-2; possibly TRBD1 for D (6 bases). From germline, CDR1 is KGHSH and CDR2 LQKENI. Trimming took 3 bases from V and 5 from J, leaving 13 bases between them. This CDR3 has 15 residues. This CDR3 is CASSPPRTATGELFF. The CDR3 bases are TGTGCCAGCTCACCGCCGAGGACAGCGACCGGGGAGCTGTTTTTT.

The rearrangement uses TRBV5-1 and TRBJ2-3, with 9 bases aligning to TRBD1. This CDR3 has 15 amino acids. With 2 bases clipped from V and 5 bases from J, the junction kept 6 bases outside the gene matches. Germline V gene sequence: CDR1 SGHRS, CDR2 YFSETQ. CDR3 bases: TGCGCCAGCAGCTTACCACAGGGGGCAAGAGATACGCAGTATTTT. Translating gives CASSLPQGARDTQYF.

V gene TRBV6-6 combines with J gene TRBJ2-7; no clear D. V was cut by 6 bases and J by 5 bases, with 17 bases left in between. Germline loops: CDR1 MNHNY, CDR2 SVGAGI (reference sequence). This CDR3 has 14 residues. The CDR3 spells CASRPRTHPDEQYF. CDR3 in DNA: TGTGCCAGCAGACCGAGAACGCATCCCGACGAGCAGTACTTC.

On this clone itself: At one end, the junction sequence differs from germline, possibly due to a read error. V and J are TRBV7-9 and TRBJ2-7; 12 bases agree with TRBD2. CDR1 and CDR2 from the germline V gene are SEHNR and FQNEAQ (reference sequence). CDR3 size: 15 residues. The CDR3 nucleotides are TGTTCCAGCAGCTCCCAACTAGCGGGAGGCGGCGAGCAGTACTTC. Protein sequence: CSSSSQLAGGGEQYF.

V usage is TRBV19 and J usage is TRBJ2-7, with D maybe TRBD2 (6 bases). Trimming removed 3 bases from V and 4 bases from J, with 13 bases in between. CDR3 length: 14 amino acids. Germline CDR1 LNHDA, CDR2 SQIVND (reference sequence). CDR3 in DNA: TGTGCCAGTAGTATTTCGGGAGCGCGGTACGAGCAGTACTTC. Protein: CASSISGARYEQYF.